The 15 T cell receptor beta chains below all came from one sample that was sequenced in a study of cytotoxic CD8 clonotypes in ibrutinib-treated CLL. Libraries were prepared by immunoSEQ multiplex PCR; TCRdb keeps only in-frame clonotypes and omits some of them. The sample gives about 14,000 clones, 64% of which show up once; 40% is in the top ten. This material consisted of PBMCs, taken before ibrutinib treatment. The receptor source for this set is a human donor with chronic lymphocytic leukemia.

The V and J genes are TRBV27 and TRBJ2-3, with 7 bases identical to TRBD2. Losses at the gene ends were 4 bases for V and 1 base for J; bases not matched to a gene: 5. The CDR3 runs 15 residues. The germline CDR1 and CDR2 sequences are MNHEY and SMNVEV (reference sequence). CDR3 region: CASSWASGRTDTQYF. The CDR3 coding sequence is TGTGCCAGCAGTTGGGCTAGCGGACGCACAGATACGCAGTATTTT.

CDR3 in DNA: TGTGCCAGCTCCCCCTCAGCGGGACACTCTGGAAACACCATATATTTT. It encodes CASSPSAGHSGNTIYF. The V and J genes are TRBV18 and TRBJ1-3, with D perhaps TRBD1 (6 bases). The CDR3 loop spans 16 amino acids. Germline V lookup: CDR1 KGHSH, CDR2 LQKENI. Trimming removed 6 bases at V and 0 bases at J, with 15 bases between.

The CDR3 is CASSLTGASYEQYF. CDR3 in DNA: TGTGCCAGCAGCTTAACGGGGGCTTCCTACGAGCAGTACTTC. This rearrangement joins TRBV5-4 to TRBJ2-7; D might be TRBD1 or TRBD2, each matching 6 bases. Germline values: CDR1 SGHNT, CDR2 YYREEE (reference sequence). Trimming cost V 2 bases and J 1 base, with 10 bases left between them. There are 14 residues in the CDR3.

The V and J genes are TRBV5-4 and TRBJ1-1; maybe TRBD1 (5 bases). Germline V gene data show CDR1 as SGHNT and CDR2 as YYREEE (reference sequence). The CDR3 is 15 residues long. Trimming stripped 5 bases from V and 6 bases from J, with 20 bases between. CDR3 nucleotides: TGTGCCAGCAGGCCCGGGACTGGAGTTTTTGCTGAAGCTTTCTTT. It translates to CASRPGTGVFAEAFF.

The chain links TRBV29-1 to TRBJ1-2, with D possibly being TRBD1 (6 bases). The germline gives CDR1 SQVTM, CDR2 ANQGSEA. The V end lost 7 bases, the J end lost 6 bases, and 12 bases lay between the germline ends. The CDR3 runs 11 residues. CDR3 in amino acids: CSAQGGNGYTF. In nucleotides, the CDR3 is TGCAGCGCCCAAGGGGGGAATGGCTACACCTTC.

This rearrangement joins TRBV5-6 to TRBJ1-6, with a possible D match to TRBD1 (6 bases). V lost 4 bases and J 5 bases, leaving 10 bases between the germline ends. This CDR3 has 14 amino acids. Germline V gene lookup returns CDR1 SGHDT and CDR2 YYEEEE. The CDR3 loop reads CASSAGTNNSPLHF. DNA of the CDR3: TGTGCCAGCAGCGCGGGGACAAATAATTCACCCCTCCACTTT.

This clone was observed a few times. The CDR3 reads CASSLIPSDGYTF. The CDR3 DNA reads as TGTGCCAGCAGCTTAATACCAAGCGATGGCTACACCTTC. The genes are TRBV7-6 and TRBJ1-2, with unresolved D. Trimming pared 2 bases from V and 6 bases from J, leaving 10 bases between. Germline CDR1 SGHVS, CDR2 FNYEAQ. The CDR3 totals 13 residues.

This clone was seen a handful of times. The chain uses TRBV2 and TRBJ2-6; no reliable D call. The CDR3 runs to 16 residues. Germline assignment: CDR1 SNHLY and CDR2 FYNNEI. V lost 2 bases, J lost 0 bases, and 8 bases lay in between. Written as DNA, the CDR3 is TGTGCCAGCAGTGAATGGCTTTCCTCTGGGGCCAACGTCCTGACTTTC. Amino acids: CASSEWLSSGANVLTF.

The chain is built from TRBV7-6 and TRBJ1-3; no clear D gene. The CDR3 runs to 11 residues. Trimming shortened V by 8 bases and J by 4 bases, and 6 bases separated the two germline ends. Germline V gives CDR1 SGHVS, CDR2 FNYEAQ. CDR3 loop: CASGSGNTIYF. For the CDR3, the DNA is TGTGCCAGCGGTTCCGGAAACACCATATATTTT.

The chain uses TRBV10-1 and TRBJ1-1, with D unresolved. The germline V gene has CDR1 WNHNN and CDR2 SYGVQD (reference sequence). The CDR3 contains 13 residues. The V gene lost 0 bases and the J gene lost 6 bases, with 8 bases spanning the gap. The CDR3 sequence is CASSESGGSEAFF. The CDR3 DNA reads as TGCGCCAGCAGTGAGTCGGGAGGCTCTGAAGCTTTCTTT.

The CDR3 bases are TGTGCCAGCAGCTTAGGACAGGTCGGCTATGGCTACACCTTC. This encodes CASSLGQVGYGYTF. The V and J genes are TRBV7-9 and TRBJ1-2; D might be TRBD1 (6 bases). CDR1 and CDR2 (germline): SEHNR, FQNEAQ (reference sequence). The CDR3 has 14 amino acids. The ends were cut back, 1 base at V and 4 bases at J, with 10 bases in the middle.

The rearrangement uses TRBV7-6 and TRBJ1-6, with 7 bases aligning to TRBD1. This CDR3 has 17 residues. The germline V gene has CDR1 SGHVS and CDR2 FNYEAQ. V lost 4 bases and J lost 9; bases outside the gene matches: 15. The CDR3 reads CASSSLTGRIVGSPLHF. Written as DNA, the CDR3 is TGTGCCAGCAGCTCTTTGACAGGGCGGATAGTAGGTTCACCCCTCCACTTT.

This clone has only one observation. The chain recombines TRBV11-2 with TRBJ1-2, with D hard to call. The V end was cut by 5 bases, the J end by 1 base, with 8 bases between. Germline V CDR1 and CDR2: SGHAT, FQNNGV. This CDR3 comprises 13 residues. The CDR3 bases are TGTGCCAGCAGCCCGAATGGTAACTATGGCTACACCTTC. This codes for CASSPNGNYGYTF.

The rearrangement links TRBV18 to TRBJ2-2, with 8 bases matching TRBD1. The germline gives CDR1 KGHSH, CDR2 LQKENI. The ends lost 0 bases at V and 4 bases at J; junction bases unmatched: 4. The CDR3 loop spans 16 amino acids. CDR3 protein: CASSPPKTGATGELFF. The CDR3 coding sequence is TGTGCCAGCTCACCACCGAAGACAGGGGCCACCGGGGAGCTGTTTTTT.

By share of the sample, this clone is medium-sized. This sequence joins TRBV5-4 and TRBJ1-2; D possibly corresponds to TRBD1 (5 bases). From germline, CDR1 is SGHNT and CDR2 YYREEE (reference sequence). V lost 4 bases, J lost 3 bases, and 7 bases lay in between. This CDR3 is 12 amino acids long. Written as DNA, the CDR3 is TGTGCCAGCAGCGGGGCAGACTATGGCTACACCTTC. This codes for CASSGADYGYTF.